This T cell receptor beta chain was retrieved from a study of Graves' ophthalmopathy and Graves' hyperthyroidism. Findings and caveats of the study: Blood was where most expanded thyroid clonotypes above 0.001 frequency also turned up.

Ophthalmopathy-affected donors exhibited moderate-to-severe activity, CAS ≥3, NOSPECS ≥4, and duration under 3 months. The authors used Ficoll-Paque density gradient centrifugation to separate PBMCs. The input was approximately 10 ml of fresh peripheral blood. This clonotype was observed many times. Its antigen is not known. Amplified material comprised TCR beta CDR3 regions derived from RNA transcripts. Following a first-round RT-PCR that used HTBI primers, a second-round multiplex PCR was carried out. TCRdb redid the calling of the multiplex PCR reads with MiXCR, one entry per CDR3 protein. The sample consists of approximately 210,000 distinct CDR3 sequences, under 30% of them appearing once. The source material was peripheral blood. This TCR came from a man aged 50-60 years with Graves' ophthalmopathy.

The CDR3 protein is CASSFEGALEQYF. In DNA, the CDR3 is TGCGCCAGCAGCTTTGAGGGGGCGCTCGAGCAGTACTTC. V gene TRBV5-1 combines with J gene TRBJ2-7; 7 bases are shared with TRBD1. V gave up 2 bases and J gave up 6 bases; unmatched junction bases: 5. This CDR3 is built from 13 residues. The germline V gene encodes CDR1 SGHRS and CDR2 YFSETQ.